Described below is a single T cell receptor (beta chain) sequence and its context. This entry comes from a study of blood T cell repertoires in COVID-19. Whole-study context: Acute-phase and convalescent COVID-19 samples originated in the United States, Italy and Spain. T cells, B-cell-depleted T cells, or PBMCs provided the cDNA or gDNA that served as material.

In germline, CDR1 is SNHLY, CDR2 FYNNEI. The V gene end was trimmed by 9 bases and the J gene end by 3 bases; junction bases not matched to a gene: 1. This CDR3 has 13 residues. Authors' methods: Quantification of nucleated cells was approximated via reference gene primer amplification. Clones were read by immunoSEQ multiplex PCR, and TCRdb kept only the in-frame ones, dropping some. For V, J and clone size, that table is used; D and trimming come from the DNA. Found here are 150,000 to 200,000 clones, approximately 81% of them singletons; the top ten hold 13% to 15%. The specimen was peripheral blood. The chain carries TRBV2 and TRBJ2-1, with 11 bases matching TRBD2. This clonotype was obtained from a man aged 18 to 30 with active or convalescent COVID-19. This CDR3 reads CASTSGGYNEQFF. The CDR3 DNA follows: TGTGCCAGTACTAGCGGGGGCTACAATGAGCAGTTCTTC.